This T cell receptor beta chain came from a study of OX40 agonist ivuxolimab in advanced cancers. Note on this clone: Its specificity is unknown.

Profiling relied on immunoSEQ multiplex PCR, and the TCRdb table lists in-frame clones only, not all of them. The sample lists about 35,000 clones, about 90% occurring once. Regarding the study as a whole: In CD8+ T cells, expanded clones were on average more numerous than in CD4+.

The germline V gene encodes CDR1 MNHEY and CDR2 SMNVEV (reference sequence). Trimming cost V 5 bases and J 5 bases; bases outside gene matches: 11. The CDR3 length is 16 residues. This specimen was CD4+ or CD8+ T cells sorted from blood, taken in a trial of the OX40 agonist ivuxolimab. The chain recombines TRBV27 with TRBJ2-5, with 10 nucleotides matching TRBD1. The clonotype originates from an adult with an advanced solid tumor such as melanoma, head and neck, liver or kidney cancer. CDR3 in DNA: TGTGCCAGCAGTGGACTCACGACAGGGGGCGGTGAGACCCAGTACTTC. Translating it yields CASSGLTTGGGETQYF.